Shown below are 14 T cell receptor beta chains from a single sample sequenced in a study of T cell changes during pregnancy in multiple sclerosis. Libraries were prepared by immunoSEQ multiplex PCR; TCRdb keeps only in-frame clonotypes and omits some of them. Here the sample spans roughly 90,000 clones, around 93% being singletons. The starting material was peripheral blood, obtained in the first trimester of pregnancy. The source of these receptors is a female donor in good health, enrolled as a control in a pregnancy study.

The V gene is TRBV6-5, the J gene TRBJ2-1, with D perhaps TRBD1 (6 bases). Trimming pared 2 bases from V and 4 bases from J, leaving 12 bases between. Germline V gene lookup returns CDR1 MNHEY and CDR2 SVGAGI. CDR3 length equals 15 residues. CDR3: CASSYTSDRYNEQFF. CDR3 bases: TGTGCCAGCAGTTACACTTCTGACAGGTACAATGAGCAGTTCTTC.

The rearrangement uses TRBV20-1 and TRBJ2-5; D gene ambiguous. The CDR3 is made up of 11 amino acids. Germline V gives CDR1 DFQATT, CDR2 SNEGSKA (reference sequence). The V end was cut by 1 base, the J end by 5 bases, with 5 bases between. CDR3: CSARVLETQYF. As DNA, the CDR3 is TGCAGTGCTAGAGTTCTGGAGACCCAGTACTTC.

The chain couples TRBV2 to TRBJ2-3; 7 nucleotides match TRBD1. V lost 3 bases, J lost 1 base, and 4 bases stayed unmatched. The length of the CDR3 is 15 residues. Germline V lookup: CDR1 SNHLY, CDR2 FYNNEI. CDR3 region: CASSEGQTRTDTQYF. The CDR3 DNA reads TGTGCCAGCAGTGAGGGACAGACACGCACAGATACGCAGTATTTT.

The CDR3 DNA sequence: TGTGCCATCAGTGAGTCGAGGGCTAGCGGCGACCACAATGAGCAGTTCTTC. Its translation is CAISESRASGDHNEQFF. This chain joins TRBV10-3 and TRBJ2-1, with TRBD2 identical over 7 bases. The CDR3 extends over 17 amino acids. Germline lookup yields CDR1 ENHRY and CDR2 SYGVKD. J was trimmed by 5 bases and V by 0 bases; bases with no gene match: 10.

In its sample, this clone was seen a few times. The rearrangement uses TRBV18 and TRBJ2-1; TRBD1 aligns across 10 bases. J was trimmed by 7 bases and V by 4 bases; bases with no gene match: 7. Looked up from germline, CDR1 is KGHSH and CDR2 is LQKENI. This CDR3 comprises 15 residues. CDR3 in amino acids: CASSRDRGLGNEQFF. The CDR3 DNA is TGTGCCAGCTCACGAGACAGGGGGCTTGGAAATGAGCAGTTCTTC.

The rearrangement joins TRBV5-1 to TRBJ2-2, with TRBD1 identical over 7 bases. The ends lost 0 bases at V and 3 bases at J; junction bases unmatched: 5. The CDR3 spans 16 residues. Germline CDR1 is SGHRS and CDR2 is YFSETQ. CDR3 DNA: TGCGCCAGCAGCTTGGCCGGGACAGAGGACACCGGGGAGCTGTTTTTT. Translation: CASSLAGTEDTGELFF.

V is TRBV30 and J is TRBJ1-6; 9 nucleotides match TRBD1. Germline CDR1 reads GTSNPN; CDR2 reads SVGIG (reference sequence). Trimming took 2 bases from V and 11 from J; bases not matched to a gene: 7. This CDR3 comprises 14 residues. Written as DNA, the CDR3 is TGTGCCTGGAGTACGGGACAGGGATTTGCACCCCTCCACTTT. As protein: CAWSTGQGFAPLHF.

The chain carries TRBV2 and TRBJ1-1, with 9 bases identical to TRBD1. The CDR3 sequence is 14 residues long. Germline CDR1 is SNHLY and CDR2 is FYNNEI. V was pared by 7 bases and J by 4 bases, with 7 bases of the junction left unmatched. This CDR3 reads CASTIGQGTTEAFF. In DNA form, the CDR3 reads TGTGCCAGCACCATAGGACAGGGGACCACTGAAGCTTTCTTT. Full variable domain (remainder filled in from reference TRBV2 and TRBJ1-1): EPEVTQTPSHQVTQMGQEVILRCVPISNHLYFYWYRQILGQKVEFLVSFYNNEISEKSEIFDDQFSVERPDGSNFTLKIRSTKLEDSAMYFCASTIGQGTTEAFFGQGTRLTVV.

This clone was recorded at least ten times. Other DNA sequences in this specimen translate into the identical CDR3. The V gene is TRBV4-3, the J gene TRBJ2-1; possible D gene TRBD1, 5 bases. The CDR3 runs to 15 residues. The ends were cut back, 2 bases at V and 3 bases at J, with 11 bases in the middle. The germline gives CDR1 LGHNA, CDR2 YSLEER. This chain's CDR3 is CASSQRQGIYNEQFF. The CDR3 nucleotides read TGCGCCAGCAGCCAAAGGCAGGGCATCTACAATGAGCAGTTCTTC.

This rearrangement joins TRBV15 to TRBJ2-5, with no clear D. The CDR3 covers 13 residues. Germline-derived CDR1 and CDR2 are LNHNV and YYDKDF (reference sequence). The V end lost 5 bases, the J end lost 2 bases, and 9 bases lay between the germline ends. CDR3 in DNA: TGTGCCACCAGCCCCCGGCGGCAAGAGACCCAGTACTTC. Amino acid sequence: CATSPRRQETQYF. The entire variable domain, with the rest obtained from reference TRBV15 and TRBJ2-5, is as follows: DAMVIQNPRYQVTQFGKPVTLSCSQTLNHNVMYWYQQKSSQAPKLLFHYYDKDFNNEADTPDNFQSRRPNTSFCFLDIRSPGLGDTAMYLCATSPRRQETQYFGPGTRLLVL.

The genes are TRBV2 and TRBJ2-2; 10 bases agree with TRBD1. The germline V gene has CDR1 SNHLY and CDR2 FYNNEI. V trimming: 6 bases; J trimming: 2 bases; junction bases outside the gene matches: 3. This CDR3 is built from 15 residues. In DNA form, the CDR3 reads TGTGCCAGCAGGGGACAGGGGACCAACACCGGGGAGCTGTTTTTT. Translation gives CASRGQGTNTGELFF.

V gene TRBV28 combines with J gene TRBJ1-5, with 7 bases fitting TRBD1. This CDR3 region has 15 residues. V was clipped by 7 bases and J by 8 bases; unmatched bases: 14. From germline, CDR1 is MDHEN and CDR2 SYDVKM. The CDR3 loop reads CASIPGRGFLEPQHF. Written as DNA, the CDR3 is TGTGCCAGCATCCCCGGCAGGGGGTTCTTGGAGCCCCAGCATTTT.

Only one count was recorded for this clone. This chain uses TRBV28 with TRBJ2-2, with 7 bases matching TRBD1. CDR3 size: 15 residues. V was clipped by 6 bases and J by 0 bases; unmatched bases: 4. Germline V gene data show CDR1 as MDHEN and CDR2 as SYDVKM. CDR3 loop: CASSETGPNTGELFF. CDR3 bases: TGTGCCAGCAGCGAGACAGGGCCGAACACCGGGGAGCTGTTTTTT.

This clone came up once. The chain employs TRBV2 and TRBJ2-3; 9 nucleotides align to TRBD2. The V gene's germline CDR1 is SNHLY and CDR2 FYNNEI. The CDR3 has 16 residues. V shed 1 base and J 6 bases; nucleotides not matched to a gene: 8. CDR3 sequence: CASSEGASGARDTQYF. CDR3 nucleotides: TGTGCCAGCAGTGAAGGGGCTAGCGGGGCGAGGGATACGCAGTATTTT.